Listed below are T cell receptor beta chains from one sample, sequenced in a study of CD8 T cells in Susac syndrome. From the immunoSEQ multiplex PCR reads, TCRdb called clonotypes with MiXCR, one entry per CDR3 protein. The data contain under 95,000 distinct CDR3 sequences, around 94% of them singletons. The sample taken for sequencing was CD4+ T cells from PBMCs. Receptors were obtained from a human donor with Susac syndrome. CDR3s include the opening cysteine and the closing phenylalanine or tryptophan. Each record gives: clone size, V gene, J gene, CDR3 protein. Some rows have no size entry. The others give once, few or many, or a class for an expanded clone.

>NA|TRBV7-2|TRBJ2-1
CASSPVAGGYNEQFF
>NA|TRBV9|TRBJ2-3
CASSVDTGSTDTQYF
>once|TRBV30|TRBJ1-5
CAWSGGDGGLPQHF
>NA|TRBV7-2|TRBJ2-7
CASSLDVSGYEQYF
>NA|TRBV3-1|TRBJ2-5
CASSPVAAQETQYF
>NA|TRBV28|TRBJ2-3
CASSFPSPDTQYF
>NA|TRBV15|TRBJ1-1
CATSREVWGQEHTEAFF
>NA|TRBV20-1|TRBJ2-5
CSANVAQETQYF
>NA|TRBV19|TRBJ2-7
CASSQGKRGNEQYF
>NA|TRBV30|TRBJ1-2
CAWSRTGGGYTF
>once|TRBV2|TRBJ2-2
CASSGRELFF
>NA|TRBV5-1|TRBJ2-3
CASSLDPARLGDTQYF
>NA|TRBV18|TRBJ1-1
CASSPSRKDTEAFF
>NA|TRBV20-1|TRBJ2-3
CSAPREGGARGDTQYF
>NA|TRBV28|TRBJ1-4
CASYNREKLFF
>NA|TRBV7-2|TRBJ1-2
CASSLDSLNYGYTF